The following is a TCR beta chain sequence with its context. Its target is not known. This specimen belongs to a study of T cell responses to AZD1222 COVID-19 vaccine. The V gene's germline CDR1 is SGHDT and CDR2 YYEEEE. V shed 1 base and J shed 6 bases, with 10 bases lying between them. CDR3 length equals 13 residues. Study-wide points: Only five or six individuals given AZD1222 were seropositive at baseline. Two AZD1222 doses significantly raised spike-specific TCR breadth and depth over controls. Clonal diversity was possibly underestimated, and white British individuals and females predominated among donors.

This table comes from immunoSEQ multiplex PCR, and its TCRdb copy is limited to in-frame clones, with some not included. The profile shows 130,000 or so clones, approximately 95% of them singletons. The specimen comprised peripheral blood, sampled on day 0 of MenACWY control vaccination. This receptor was identified in an adult in good health. V is TRBV5-6 and J is TRBJ1-2; D may be TRBD1 (5 bases). The CDR3 loop reads CASSLFRADGYTF. As DNA, the CDR3 is TGTGCCAGCAGCTTGTTCAGGGCTGATGGCTACACCTTC.